The 12 T cell receptor beta chains below come from one sample, sequenced in a study of T cells in Graves' hyperthyroidism and ophthalmopathy. Researchers amplified the TCR beta CDR3 regions from RNA transcripts. During a first-round RT-PCR of the TCR CDR3, the HTBI primer set was used. One entry per CDR3 protein results from TCRdb running MiXCR on the multiplex PCR reads. The top ten clones hold 50% to 65% of a sample with 340,000 or so distinct CDR3 sequences, approximately 22% of them seen once. Sequenced material: blood. The receptors shown here come from a woman aged 50 to 60 with Graves' hyperthyroidism.

This clonotype has a handful of counts. This sequence joins TRBV6-2 or TRBV6-3 and TRBJ2-2; tentatively, D is TRBD2 (5 bases). V lost 8 bases, J lost 6 bases, and 13 bases lay in between. Per germline, CDR1 MNHEY and CDR2 SVGEGT. The CDR3 has 13 residues. The CDR3 DNA sequence: TGTGCCAGCTTCCGGACTGGGCCCGGGGAGCTGTTTTTT. Translation gives CASFRTGPGELFF.

The sample holds many counts of this clonotype. The chain joins TRBV20-1 to TRBJ1-2; 8 bases fit TRBD1. The CDR3 length is 12 residues. Germline V gene lookup returns CDR1 DFQATT and CDR2 SNEGSKA (reference sequence). Trimming cost V 1 base and J 7 bases; bases outside gene matches: 2. DNA of the CDR3: TGCAGTGCTAGAGGAGGACAGGGTGGCTACACCTTC. It is translated as CSARGGQGGYTF.

The chain couples TRBV9 to TRBJ1-2, with 8 bases lining up with TRBD1. The trim removed 4 bases at V and 6 bases at J, leaving 14 bases unmatched. There are 16 residues in the CDR3. Germline V gene lookup returns CDR1 SGDLS and CDR2 YYNGEE. This CDR3 is CASSRPTGGALDGYTF. As DNA, the CDR3 is TGTGCCAGCAGCCGGCCTACAGGGGGTGCTTTGGATGGCTACACCTTC.

The chain combines TRBV29-1 with TRBJ1-2; 11 bases are a match to TRBD1. Germline CDR1 is SQVTM and CDR2 is ANQGSEA. Unmatched junction bases numbered 8, after V lost 4 bases and J lost 4 bases. The CDR3 is 15 residues long. CDR3 bases: TGCAGCGTTGGGAGGACAGGGGGCGCAAGCTATGGCTACACCTTC. Protein: CSVGRTGGASYGYTF.

In its sample, this clonotype was seen many times. The chain uses TRBV24-1 and TRBJ2-3; D perhaps matches TRBD1 (6 bases). There are 17 residues in the CDR3. V was trimmed by 4 bases and J by 1 base, leaving 17 bases between them. Germline V gene lookup returns CDR1 KGHDR and CDR2 SFDVKD. CDR3 sequence (DNA): TGTGCCACCAGTGACCCGACCAGGGGCGACCGCACAGATACGCAGTATTTT. As protein: CATSDPTRGDRTDTQYF.

The V and J genes are TRBV2 and TRBJ1-5; TRBD1 is a possible D gene (6 bases). Per the germline V gene, CDR1 is SNHLY and CDR2 is FYNNEI. Trimming removed 7 bases at V and 3 bases at J, with 16 bases between. This CDR3 region has 15 residues. The CDR3 protein is CASKGTTGNNQPQHF. CDR3 DNA sequence: TGTGCCAGCAAGGGAACAACAGGGAACAATCAGCCCCAGCATTTT.

The rearrangement joins TRBV27 to TRBJ2-5, with TRBD1 identical over 10 bases. V dropped 7 bases and J dropped 3; count of bases not matched to a gene: 11. There are 16 residues in the CDR3. Germline V lookup: CDR1 MNHEY, CDR2 SMNVEV (reference sequence). The CDR3 DNA sequence: TGTGCCAGCAAAAGACAGGGGGCGCAGAGGGAAGAGACCCAGTACTTC. Protein sequence: CASKRQGAQREETQYF.

The gene calls are TRBV2 and TRBJ2-2, with 7 nucleotides matching TRBD1. This CDR3 is 15 amino acids long. V dropped 10 bases and J dropped 2; count of bases not matched to a gene: 10. Germline V gene lookup returns CDR1 SNHLY and CDR2 FYNNEI. The CDR3 region is CAIRSAGGNTGELFF. Written as DNA, the CDR3 is TGTGCCATCCGATCGGCAGGGGGAAACACCGGGGAGCTGTTTTTT.

The V gene is TRBV28, the J gene TRBJ2-7; 7 nucleotides line up with TRBD1. Germline V gives CDR1 MDHEN, CDR2 SYDVKM. The CDR3 is 15 amino acids. The V segment lost 8 bases and the J segment 2 bases; nucleotides outside the gene matches: 12. The CDR3 region is CASGLPGTAPYEQYF. The CDR3 bases are TGTGCCAGCGGATTGCCCGGGACAGCACCCTACGAGCAGTACTTC.

This clonotype was counted many times. The chain couples TRBV20-1 to TRBJ2-3; TRBD2 matches at 8 bases. This CDR3 has 17 amino acids. With V trimmed by 3 bases and J by 0 bases, 11 bases remained unmatched. Germline assignment: CDR1 DFQATT and CDR2 SNEGSKA (reference sequence). CDR3: CSASSLNTSGSTDTQYF. The CDR3 coding sequence is TGCAGTGCTAGTTCCCTTAACACTAGCGGAAGCACAGATACGCAGTATTTT.

In this sample, this clonotype turned up many times. This sequence joins TRBV28 and TRBJ1-4, with D tentatively TRBD1 (5 bases). CDR3 length: 15 amino acids. Germline CDR1 and CDR2: MDHEN and SYDVKM. V was trimmed by 4 bases and J by 9 bases, leaving 18 bases between them. The CDR3 bases are TGTGCCAGCAGTTCCCACGGGACTGGGGATCAAAAACTGTTTTTT. Translation: CASSSHGTGDQKLFF.

There are many counts of this clonotype. V gene TRBV20-1 combines with J gene TRBJ1-2; no clear D gene. Trimming removed 5 bases from V and 8 bases from J, with 12 bases in between. CDR1 is DFQATT and CDR2 is SNEGSKA in the germline V gene (reference sequence). The CDR3 extends over 11 amino acids. The chain's CDR3 is CSAHQGLGYTF. CDR3 nucleotides: TGCAGTGCTCATCAAGGACTGGGCTACACCTTC.